Below are 22 T cell receptor beta chains sequenced from a single sample in a study of cytomegalovirus exposure and HLA in healthy donors. Primers: 60 Vbeta forward and 13 Jbeta reverse. Produced via immunoSEQ multiplex PCR; TCRdb's table is partial and in-frame only. The sample has some 130,000 clones; 80% are singletons. Sequencing was performed on PBMCs. The source is a man aged 25 to 45 in good health and CMV-seronegative.

The rearrangement uses TRBV13 and TRBJ2-7; 9 bases agree with TRBD1. The CDR3 consists of 15 residues. V was pared by 5 bases and J by 2 bases, with 7 bases of the junction left unmatched. Germline V gene sequence: CDR1 PRHDT, CDR2 FYEKMQ (reference sequence). The CDR3 DNA sequence: TGTGCCAGCAGCCCGACGGACAGGGGAACCTACGAGCAGTACTTC. The encoded protein is CASSPTDRGTYEQYF.

This chain uses TRBV4-1 with TRBJ2-4; D possibly corresponds to TRBD2 (7 bases). The germline V and J ends were trimmed by 1 base and 9 bases, with 25 bases remaining between them. CDR3 length: 18 residues. Germline CDR1 MGHRA, CDR2 YSYEKL. The CDR3: CASSQGGGRGRVLGIQYF. The CDR3 bases are TGCGCCAGCAGCCAAGGCGGGGGTCGGGGGCGCGTGCTAGGCATTCAGTACTTC.

The rearrangement uses TRBV19 and TRBJ1-5; D is unclear. The V end was cut by 1 base, the J end by 4 bases, with 11 bases between. CDR3 size: 15 residues. CDR1 is LNHDA and CDR2 is SQIVND in the germline V gene (reference sequence). The CDR3 DNA reads as TGTGCCAGTAGTATAGGTAGTTCCGAGAATCAGCCCCAGCATTTT. Translation: CASSIGSSENQPQHF.

The rearrangement joins TRBV30 to TRBJ2-5; 7 nucleotides line up with TRBD2. The better agreement between TRBJ2-7 and the DNA end casts doubt on the J call. CDR1 is GTSNPN, CDR2 SVGIG, per germline (reference sequence). This CDR3 region has 13 residues. CDR3 sequence reads: CAWTLTSSYEQYF. In DNA form, the CDR3 reads TGTGCCTGGACTTTGACTAGCAGCTACGAGCAGTACTTC.

This clone was recorded only once. This sequence joins TRBV6-6 and TRBJ1-1; D may be TRBD1 (5 bases). There are 14 residues in the CDR3. Germline lookup yields CDR1 MNHNY and CDR2 SVGAGI (reference sequence). V was cut by 7 bases and J by 1 base, with 13 bases left in between. DNA of the CDR3: TGTGCCAGCACCGGCGGGGCCTCGAACACTGAAGCTTTCTTT. Protein: CASTGGASNTEAFF.

This clone was seen only a few times. The chain has TRBV7-6 and TRBJ2-3; no firm D call. This CDR3 has 13 residues. Trimming cost V 1 base and J 1 base, with 3 bases left between them. Germline V gene lookup returns CDR1 SGHVS and CDR2 FNYEAQ. The DNA of the CDR3 is TGTGCCAGCAGCTTAGGAGGCACAGATACGCAGTATTTT. This codes for CASSLGGTDTQYF.

The V call is TRBV11-2, the J call TRBJ2-7, with D tentatively TRBD1 (6 bases). Germline V CDR1 and CDR2: SGHAT, FQNNGV. This CDR3 region has 15 residues. V dropped 7 bases and J dropped 7 bases, with 23 bases sitting between them. The CDR3 DNA is TGTGCCAGCACCCCAGACCAGGGGCCCGTTTGGGAGCAGTACTTC. Translated: CASTPDQGPVWEQYF.

V gene TRBV13 combines with J gene TRBJ2-7; 9 nucleotides match TRBD2. Trimming cost V 10 bases and J 5 bases; bases outside gene matches: 15. The CDR3 is made up of 15 amino acids. The germline gives CDR1 PRHDT, CDR2 FYEKMQ (reference sequence). CDR3 bases: TGTGCCACCCGGGGGGCTAGCGGGATGTTCAACGAGCAGTACTTC. Translation: CATRGASGMFNEQYF.

This chain connects TRBV6-5 to TRBJ2-7, with TRBD2 identical over 13 bases. Germline loops: CDR1 MNHEY, CDR2 SVGAGI. After removal of 2 bases from V and 2 bases from J, the junction contained 3 bases not matched to a gene. The CDR3 totals 16 residues. The DNA for the CDR3 is TGTGCCAGCAGTTACGTTGGGACTAGCGGGGCCTACGAGCAGTACTTC. Encoded protein: CASSYVGTSGAYEQYF.

The chain carries TRBV18 and TRBJ2-7, with D possibly TRBD1 on 5 matching bases. There are 13 residues in the CDR3. Trimming cost V 2 bases and J 1 base, with 6 bases left between them. Per the germline V gene, CDR1 is KGHSH and CDR2 is LQKENI. The CDR3 loop is CASSPSGSYEQYF. The CDR3 DNA is TGTGCCAGCTCACCATCAGGGTCCTACGAGCAGTACTTC.

The J gene is TRBJ1-6, the V gene TRBV30, with D perhaps TRBD1 (6 bases). The germline CDR1 and CDR2 sequences are GTSNPN and SVGIG (reference sequence). The V and J ends lost 3 bases and 14 bases respectively, with 14 bases between them. The CDR3 covers 12 residues. CDR3 DNA sequence: TGTGCCTGGAGCCAGGGGACGTCGGCCCTCCACTTT. Its protein is CAWSQGTSALHF.

The chain recombines TRBV27 with TRBJ2-3, with TRBD2 as a possible D gene (6 bases). Trimming left V 4 bases short and J 5 bases short, with 13 bases between. The CDR3 sequence is 14 residues long. Looked up from germline, CDR1 is MNHEY and CDR2 is SMNVEV (reference sequence). This CDR3 is CASSSGRGVDTQYF. DNA of the CDR3: TGTGCCAGCAGTTCCGGACGCGGGGTAGATACGCAGTATTTT.

CDR3 DNA sequence: TGTGCCAGCAGTTTTCCCGCACGGGGGGCTGAGCAGTTCTTC. It yields the protein CASSFPARGAEQFF. The rearrangement joins TRBV28 to TRBJ2-1; TRBD2 might be the D (7 bases). Germline V CDR1 and CDR2: MDHEN, SYDVKM. The CDR3 spans 14 residues. V lost 3 bases to trimming and J lost 9 bases, with 15 bases between them.

The CDR3 is CASSMELARMLGQYF. CDR3 sequence (DNA): TGTGCCAGTAGTATGGAGCTAGCGCGGATGCTTGGGCAGTATTTT. The chain joins TRBV19 to TRBJ2-3, with D tentatively TRBD2 (6 bases). Trimming took 3 bases from V and 11 from J, leaving 21 bases between them. Germline assignment: CDR1 LNHDA and CDR2 SQIVND (reference sequence). The CDR3 is made up of 15 amino acids.

In this sample, this clone turned up a few times. V is TRBV27 and J is TRBJ1-3, with D unclear. The germline V and J ends were trimmed by 3 bases and 2 bases, with 8 bases remaining between them. The germline gives CDR1 MNHEY, CDR2 SMNVEV (reference sequence). The CDR3 loop spans 14 amino acids. The CDR3 DNA sequence: TGTGCCAGCAGTTTCCTCGGGGCTGGAAACACCATATATTTT. Protein sequence: CASSFLGAGNTIYF.

The CDR3 here is CASSYQLAGVDTGELFF. The CDR3 bases are TGCGCCAGCAGCTACCAACTAGCGGGAGTAGACACCGGGGAGCTGTTTTTT. The chain joins TRBV5-1 to TRBJ2-2; 11 bases agree with TRBD2. The length of the CDR3 is 17 residues. The V gene's germline CDR1 is SGHRS and CDR2 YFSETQ. With 3 bases clipped from V and 3 bases from J, the junction kept 7 bases outside the gene matches.

The chain recombines TRBV7-2 with TRBJ2-1; 7 bases agree with TRBD2. The length of the CDR3 is 14 residues. Trimming cost V 5 bases and J 9 bases; bases outside gene matches: 10. Germline lookup yields CDR1 SGHTA and CDR2 FQGNSA. CDR3 region: CASSGRAVSAEQFF. The CDR3 DNA is TGTGCCAGCAGCGGGAGGGCCGTCAGTGCTGAGCAGTTCTTC.

The gene calls are TRBV5-1 and TRBJ1-1; D is possibly TRBD1 (6 bases). The CDR3 consists of 19 residues. The germline CDR1 and CDR2 sequences are SGHRS and YFSETQ. The V gene lost 0 bases and the J gene lost 0 bases, with 21 bases spanning the gap. CDR3 loop: CASSLGAPGGAKLNTEAFF. The CDR3 DNA reads as TGCGCCAGCAGCTTGGGGGCCCCGGGGGGGGCGAAACTGAACACTGAAGCTTTCTTT.

The sample holds a few counts of this clone. The genes are TRBV10-2 and TRBJ1-1, with D perhaps TRBD1 (5 bases). The length of the CDR3 is 15 residues. Germline V CDR1 and CDR2: WSHSY, SAAADI. Trimming shortened V by 4 bases and J by 0 bases, and 12 bases separated the two germline ends. The DNA of the CDR3 is TGCGCCAGCAGTGTTGACAGACCCATGAACACTGAAGCTTTCTTT. The encoded protein is CASSVDRPMNTEAFF.

V gene TRBV10-3 combines with J gene TRBJ2-2; 7 bases agree with TRBD2. CDR3 size: 13 residues. In germline, CDR1 is ENHRY, CDR2 SYGVKD. V shed 10 bases, J shed 0 bases, and the junction held 2 bases outside the gene matches. The CDR3 reads CATSGPNTGELFF. As DNA, the CDR3 is TGTGCCACTAGCGGCCCGAACACCGGGGAGCTGTTTTTT.

The J gene is TRBJ1-4, the V gene TRBV7-9; D is unclear. Germline V gives CDR1 SEHNR, CDR2 FQNEAQ (reference sequence). Trimming removed 6 bases from V and 4 bases from J, with 6 bases in between. The CDR3 is 12 amino acids. CDR3: CASSYINEKLFF. The CDR3 DNA reads TGTGCCAGCAGTTATATTAATGAAAAACTGTTTTTT.

In the case of this clone: The junction does not match germline at one end; this may be a read error. This CDR3 reads CASSRLADTYGQYF. The CDR3 bases are TGTGCCAGTAGTAGGCTAGCGGATACCTACGGGCAGTACTTC. The V gene is TRBV19, the J gene TRBJ2-7, with 7 bases aligning to TRBD2. Germline CDR1 reads LNHDA; CDR2 reads SQIVND (reference sequence). CDR3 length: 14 amino acids.